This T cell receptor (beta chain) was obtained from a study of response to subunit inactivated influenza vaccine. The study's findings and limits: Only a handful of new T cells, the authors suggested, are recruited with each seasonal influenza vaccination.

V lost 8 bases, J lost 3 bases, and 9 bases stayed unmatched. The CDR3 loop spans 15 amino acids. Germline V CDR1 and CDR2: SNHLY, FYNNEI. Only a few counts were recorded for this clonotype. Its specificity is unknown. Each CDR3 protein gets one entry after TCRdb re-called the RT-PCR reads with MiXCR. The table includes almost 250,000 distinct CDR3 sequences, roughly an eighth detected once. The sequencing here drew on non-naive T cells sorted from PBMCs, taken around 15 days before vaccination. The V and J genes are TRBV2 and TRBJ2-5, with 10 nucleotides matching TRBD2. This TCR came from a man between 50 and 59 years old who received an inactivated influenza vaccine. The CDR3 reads CASGRAGGPKETQYF. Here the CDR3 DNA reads TGTGCCAGCGGTAGAGCGGGAGGGCCTAAAGAGACCCAGTACTTC.